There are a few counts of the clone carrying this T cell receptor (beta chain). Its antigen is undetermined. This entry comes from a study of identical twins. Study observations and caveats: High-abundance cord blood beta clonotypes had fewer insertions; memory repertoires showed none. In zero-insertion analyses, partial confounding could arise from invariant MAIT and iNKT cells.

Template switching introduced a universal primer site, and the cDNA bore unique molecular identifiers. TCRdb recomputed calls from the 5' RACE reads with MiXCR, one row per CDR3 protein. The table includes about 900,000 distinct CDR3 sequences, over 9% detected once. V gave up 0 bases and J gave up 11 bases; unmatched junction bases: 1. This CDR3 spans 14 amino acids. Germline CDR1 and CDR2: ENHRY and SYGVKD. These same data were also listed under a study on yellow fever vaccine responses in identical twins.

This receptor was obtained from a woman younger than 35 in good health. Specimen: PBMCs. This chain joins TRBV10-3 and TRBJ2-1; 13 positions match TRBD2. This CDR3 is CAISESGLAGKQFF. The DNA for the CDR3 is TGTGCCATCAGTGAGTCGGGACTAGCGGGAAAGCAGTTCTTC.